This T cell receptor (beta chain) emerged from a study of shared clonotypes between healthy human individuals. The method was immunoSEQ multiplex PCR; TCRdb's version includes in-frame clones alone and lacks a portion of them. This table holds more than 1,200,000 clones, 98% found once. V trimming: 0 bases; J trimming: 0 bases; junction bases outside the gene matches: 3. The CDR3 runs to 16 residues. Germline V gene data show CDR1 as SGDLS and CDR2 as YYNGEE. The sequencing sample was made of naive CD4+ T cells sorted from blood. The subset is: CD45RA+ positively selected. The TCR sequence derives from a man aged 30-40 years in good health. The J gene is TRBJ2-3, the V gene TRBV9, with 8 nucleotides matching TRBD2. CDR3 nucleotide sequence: TGTGCCAGCAGCGTAGGGACTAGCAGAAGCACAGATACGCAGTATTTT. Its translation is CASSVGTSRSTDTQYF. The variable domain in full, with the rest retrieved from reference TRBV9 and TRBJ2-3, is DSGVTQTPKHLITATGQRVTLRCSPRSGDLSVYWYQQSLDQGLQFLIQYYNGEERAKGNILERFSAQQFPDLHSELNLSSLELGDSALYFCASSVGTSRSTDTQYFGPGTRLTVL.